These 3 T cell receptor beta chains were sequenced from one sample in a study of Graves' ophthalmopathy and Graves' hyperthyroidism. Amplified material comprised TCR beta CDR3 regions derived from RNA transcripts. Amplification began with first-round RT-PCR using HTBI primers, then second-round multiplex PCR was performed. TCRdb processed the multiplex PCR reads anew with MiXCR; each CDR3 protein has one entry. The table has about 150,000 distinct CDR3 sequences, about 40% seen once. Specimen: peripheral blood. These receptors came from a woman in her thirties or forties with Graves' ophthalmopathy.

This clonotype was observed many times. The genes are TRBV5-5 and TRBJ2-2; TRBD1 is a possible D gene (5 bases). Trimming took 1 base from V and 7 from J, leaving 8 bases between them. This CDR3 is 13 amino acids long. CDR1 SGHKS and CDR2 YYEKEE come from the germline V gene (reference sequence). The CDR3 protein is CASSLQGDGELFF. The DNA of the CDR3 is TGTGCCAGCAGCTTGCAGGGTGACGGGGAGCTGTTTTTT.

This clonotype was seen at least ten times. This sequence joins TRBV7-3 and TRBJ2-5; D gene ambiguous. This CDR3 is built from 13 residues. Trimming stripped 0 bases from V and 5 bases from J, with 7 bases between. Germline V gives CDR1 SGHTA, CDR2 FQGTGA. The CDR3 nucleotides read TGTGCCAGCAGCTTAACGGTTGGGGAGACCCAGTACTTC. Its translation: CASSLTVGETQYF.

The rearrangement uses TRBV6-1 and TRBJ2-7; possibly TRBD2 for D (6 bases). Germline V gene data show CDR1 as MNHNS and CDR2 as SASEGT. CDR3 length: 14 residues. Trimming pared 7 bases from V and 3 bases from J, leaving 16 bases between. This CDR3 reads CASTPRDWGYEQYF. CDR3 DNA sequence: TGTGCCAGCACCCCGCGGGACTGGGGCTACGAGCAGTACTTC.